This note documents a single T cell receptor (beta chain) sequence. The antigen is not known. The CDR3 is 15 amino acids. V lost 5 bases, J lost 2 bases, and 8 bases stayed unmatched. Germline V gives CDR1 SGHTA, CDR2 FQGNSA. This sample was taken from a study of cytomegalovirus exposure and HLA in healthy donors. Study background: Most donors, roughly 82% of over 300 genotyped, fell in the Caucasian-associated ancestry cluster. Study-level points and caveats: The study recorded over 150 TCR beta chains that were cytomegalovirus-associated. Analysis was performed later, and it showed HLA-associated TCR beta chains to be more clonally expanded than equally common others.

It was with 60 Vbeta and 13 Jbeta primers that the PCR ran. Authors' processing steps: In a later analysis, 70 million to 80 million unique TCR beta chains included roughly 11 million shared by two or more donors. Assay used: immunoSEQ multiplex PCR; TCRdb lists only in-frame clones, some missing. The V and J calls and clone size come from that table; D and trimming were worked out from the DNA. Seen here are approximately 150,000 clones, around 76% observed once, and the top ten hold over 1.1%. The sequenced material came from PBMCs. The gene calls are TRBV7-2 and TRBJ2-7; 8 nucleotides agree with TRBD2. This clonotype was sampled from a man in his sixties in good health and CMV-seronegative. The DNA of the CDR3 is TGTGCCAGCAGCCCGTTTCTAGCGGGCCCCTACGAGCAGTACTTC. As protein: CASSPFLAGPYEQYF.